This entry is about one T cell receptor beta chain. This clone turned up a few times. Its recognized antigen is unknown. Per-base qualities were not stored, and no clone one base away is much larger. The time point label, read with the paper, signifies: cycle 2 day 1 (C2D1) of nivolumab. Every trial patient had relapsed after autologous stem cell transplantation, and cohorts A, B and C differed in prior brentuximab vedotin exposure. The trial cohort included 50 or so patients with relapsed/refractory classical Hodgkin lymphoma, and each patient had a best overall response of complete response, partial response or progressive disease. Single-agent nivolumab was administered to trial patients in the multi-cohort phase II CheckMate 205 trial. An independent review committee assessed best overall response by applying the 2007 International Working Group response criteria. Trial PBMCs were obtained immediately prior to nivolumab initiation (C1D1) and on therapy at cycle 2 day 1 and cycle 4 day 1. Peripheral blood was collected in 8 mL Vacutainer Cell Preparation Tubes, from which PBMCs were isolated by centrifugation and then cryopreserved.

The CDR3 has 14 amino acids, counting the end cysteine and phenylalanine. CDR3 DNA only is kept here, 42 bases in frame from base 1. Reading the germline V gene (reference sequence) gives CDR1 SGHNT and CDR2 YYREEE. V and J lose 2 bases and 0 bases, and a span of 7 bases separates them. The entry originates in a study of PD-1 blockade in classical Hodgkin lymphoma (dated by TCRdb to about 2020). Looking at the study overall: Nivolumab dosing was 3 mg/kg intravenously every 2 weeks, continuing until either disease progression or unacceptable toxicity. A peripheral blood immune signature of response to PD-1 blockade in classical Hodgkin lymphoma was defined using TCR beta sequencing and CyTOF. Study-wide conclusions, independent of this receptor: Baseline TCR diversity was reported as lower in newly diagnosed patients than in healthy donors, and lower still in relapsed/refractory patients. Diversity was lower in patients who began nivolumab less than 1 year after ASCT, so these patients were left out of later analyses to avoid confounding by immune reconstitution. Only a single clinical trial cohort was studied, and what caused the repertoire differences, possibly disease activity or prior therapy, remained undefined. CD4+ but not CD8+ TCR diversity rose significantly by C4D1 (p=0.0027 vs p=0.16), most apparent in complete responders (p=0.02). Baseline diversity similar to that of newly diagnosed patients was observed in trial patients achieving complete response, whereas significantly lower diversity was observed in partial responders and progressors.

The Qiagen DNeasy kit was used to extract genomic DNA both from unsorted PBMCs and from the negatively selected CD4+ and CD8+ fractions. Using primers that anneal to V and J segments, immunoSEQ multiplex PCR amplified the TCR beta CDR3 regions. Amplification bias was minimized using a synthetic immune receptor repertoire, and residual bias was removed computationally after sequencing. In the original analysis: Custom Python scripts were used to quantify repertoire diversity as the Shannon entropy index. The unsorted, CD4+ and CD8+ repertoires were each analyzed separately, with the exception of combined analyses, where CD4+ and CD8+ sequences were merged in silico. A clone was considered expanded if an increase in frequency of at least 2-fold after treatment relative to C1D1 was found, and a pseudocount of 0.5 was applied to clones undetected at baseline. Singleton clones were defined as clones with 0 or 1 copy at C1D1, and non-singleton clones were defined as clones with 2 or more copies. Clones expanded in unsorted samples were labelled as CD4+, CD8+ or unknown by matching protein sequences in sorted samples from the same patient. Wilcoxon tests on paired samples were used to test changes in diversity from C1D1 to C4D1. In TCRdb, the immuneACCESS table is reduced to in-frame sequences with V and J assigned. These tables do not hold every clone; where another copy was compared, an unresolved V gene accounts for under half, and the others remain unexplained. From that table come the V and J calls and clone size; the DNA was used to work out D and trimming. The sample table lists 90,000 to 130,000 clones, 80% to 90% of them with a count of one. The ten largest make up just under 20% of the sample.

The V and J segments used are TRBV5-4 and TRBJ2-3; the best D guess is TRBD1, with 5 bases matching. This clonotype was sampled from a human donor with classical Hodgkin lymphoma. The material was peripheral blood mononuclear cells (PBMCs), obtained before the second cycle of nivolumab. The CDR3 protein: CASSLRTSTDTQYF. The sequenced DNA: TGTGCCAGCAGCTTAAGGACAAGCACAGATACGCAGTATTTT.